The source of this TCR beta chain is a study of cytomegalovirus exposure and HLA in healthy donors. As for the study in general: Genotyping showed roughly 83% of over 350 donors falling in the Caucasian-associated ancestry cluster. Findings and caveats of the study: In a later analysis, productive TCRs from donors in an Asian-associated ancestry cluster reportedly carried fewer N-insertions than the cohort mean.

The germline V gene has CDR1 MGHRA and CDR2 YSYEKL. This CDR3 has 15 amino acids. Losses at the gene ends were 1 base for V and 4 bases for J; bases not matched to a gene: 4. The count of this clone is one. No antigen is known for it. Primers: 60 Vbeta forward and 13 Jbeta reverse. Measured with immunoSEQ multiplex PCR; TCRdb has only the in-frame clones, and not every one. The sample records some 66,000 clones, about three quarters being singletons. The V gene is TRBV4-1, the J gene TRBJ2-7; 10 bases are shared with TRBD1. The sequence was collected from a man in his forties in good health and CMV-seronegative. The material sequenced was PBMCs. The CDR3 sequence is CASSQVDRGIYEQYF. CDR3 coding DNA: TGCGCCAGCAGCCAAGTGGACAGGGGGATATACGAGCAGTACTTC.